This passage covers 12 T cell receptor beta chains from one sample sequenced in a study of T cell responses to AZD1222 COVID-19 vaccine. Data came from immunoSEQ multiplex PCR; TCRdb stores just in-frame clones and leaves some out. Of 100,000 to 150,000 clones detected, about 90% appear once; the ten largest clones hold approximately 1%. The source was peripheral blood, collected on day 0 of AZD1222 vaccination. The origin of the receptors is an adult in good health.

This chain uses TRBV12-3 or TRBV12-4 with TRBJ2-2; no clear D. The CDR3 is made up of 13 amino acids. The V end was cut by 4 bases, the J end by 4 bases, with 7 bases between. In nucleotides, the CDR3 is TGTGCCAGCAGTTCATGGGGCACCGGGGAGCTGTTTTTT. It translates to CASSSWGTGELFF.

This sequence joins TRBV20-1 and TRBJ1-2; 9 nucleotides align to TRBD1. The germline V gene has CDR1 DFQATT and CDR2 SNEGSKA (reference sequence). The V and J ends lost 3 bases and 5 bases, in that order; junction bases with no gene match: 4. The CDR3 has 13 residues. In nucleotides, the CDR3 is TGCAGTGCTAGTTCCGGGACAGGGTATGGCTACACCTTC. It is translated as CSASSGTGYGYTF.

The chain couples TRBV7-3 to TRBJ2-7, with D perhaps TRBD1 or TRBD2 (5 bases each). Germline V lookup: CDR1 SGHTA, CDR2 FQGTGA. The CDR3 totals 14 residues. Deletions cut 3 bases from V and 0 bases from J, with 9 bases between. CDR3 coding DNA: TGTGCCAGCAGCTTTGGGGGTCCCTCCTACGAGCAGTACTTC. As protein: CASSFGGPSYEQYF.

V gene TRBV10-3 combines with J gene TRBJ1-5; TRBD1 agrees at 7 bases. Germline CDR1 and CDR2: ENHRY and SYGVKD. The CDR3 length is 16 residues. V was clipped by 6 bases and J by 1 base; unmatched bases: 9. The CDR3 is CAIRGGTGESNQPQHF. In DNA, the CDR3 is TGTGCCATCAGGGGGGGAACAGGGGAAAGCAATCAGCCCCAGCATTTT.

The CDR3 sequence is CAISESGQGASGYTF. The CDR3 DNA follows: TGTGCCATCAGTGAGTCTGGACAGGGGGCTAGTGGCTACACCTTC. V and J are TRBV10-3 and TRBJ1-2, with TRBD1 matching over 11 bases. V gave up 0 bases and J gave up 7 bases; unmatched junction bases: 4. Germline CDR1 is ENHRY and CDR2 is SYGVKD. The CDR3 covers 15 residues.

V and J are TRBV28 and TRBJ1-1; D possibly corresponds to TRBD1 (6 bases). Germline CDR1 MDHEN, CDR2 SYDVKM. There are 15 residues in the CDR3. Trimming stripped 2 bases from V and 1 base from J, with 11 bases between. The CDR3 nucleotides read TGTGCCAGCAGTTTACATGACAGGTGGAACACTGAAGCTTTCTTT. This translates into CASSLHDRWNTEAFF.

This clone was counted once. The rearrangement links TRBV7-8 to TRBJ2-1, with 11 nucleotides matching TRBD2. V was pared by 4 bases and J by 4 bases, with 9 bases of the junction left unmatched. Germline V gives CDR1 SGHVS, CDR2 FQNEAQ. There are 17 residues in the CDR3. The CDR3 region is CASSWVVSGRDYNEQFF. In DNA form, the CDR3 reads TGTGCCAGCAGCTGGGTTGTTAGCGGGAGGGATTACAATGAGCAGTTCTTC.

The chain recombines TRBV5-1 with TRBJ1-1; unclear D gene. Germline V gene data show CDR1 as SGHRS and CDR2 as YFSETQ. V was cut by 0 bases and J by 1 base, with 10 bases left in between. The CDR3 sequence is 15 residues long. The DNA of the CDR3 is TGCGCCAGCAGCTTGGATCGGAACGGGAACACTGAAGCTTTCTTT. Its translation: CASSLDRNGNTEAFF.

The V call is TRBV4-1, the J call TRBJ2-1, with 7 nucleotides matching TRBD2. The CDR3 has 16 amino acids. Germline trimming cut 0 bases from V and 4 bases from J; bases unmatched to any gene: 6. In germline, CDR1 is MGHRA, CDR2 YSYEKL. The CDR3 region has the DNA TGCGCCAGCAGCCAAGAGGGGCTAGCGGCGTACAATGAGCAGTTCTTC. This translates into CASSQEGLAAYNEQFF.

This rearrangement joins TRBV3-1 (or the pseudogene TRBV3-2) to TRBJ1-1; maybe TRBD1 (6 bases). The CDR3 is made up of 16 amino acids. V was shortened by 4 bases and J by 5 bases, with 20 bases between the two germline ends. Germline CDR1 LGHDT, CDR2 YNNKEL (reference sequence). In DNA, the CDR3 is TGTGCCAGCAGCCTGGCGCGCCACCGACAGGAGACTGAAGCTTTCTTT. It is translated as CASSLARHRQETEAFF.

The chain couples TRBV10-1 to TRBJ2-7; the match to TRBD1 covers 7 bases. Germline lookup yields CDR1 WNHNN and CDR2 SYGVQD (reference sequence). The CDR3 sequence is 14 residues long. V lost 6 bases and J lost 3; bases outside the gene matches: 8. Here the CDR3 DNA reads TGCGCCAGCAGGGGGACAGTGCTACACTACGAGCAGTACTTC. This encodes CASRGTVLHYEQYF.

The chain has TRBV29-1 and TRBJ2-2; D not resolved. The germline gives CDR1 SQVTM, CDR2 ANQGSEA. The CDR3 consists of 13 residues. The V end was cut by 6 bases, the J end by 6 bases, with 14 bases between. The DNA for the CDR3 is TGCAGCGTCCAGGAAATTTTCGCCGGGGAGCTGTTTTTT. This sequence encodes CSVQEIFAGELFF.